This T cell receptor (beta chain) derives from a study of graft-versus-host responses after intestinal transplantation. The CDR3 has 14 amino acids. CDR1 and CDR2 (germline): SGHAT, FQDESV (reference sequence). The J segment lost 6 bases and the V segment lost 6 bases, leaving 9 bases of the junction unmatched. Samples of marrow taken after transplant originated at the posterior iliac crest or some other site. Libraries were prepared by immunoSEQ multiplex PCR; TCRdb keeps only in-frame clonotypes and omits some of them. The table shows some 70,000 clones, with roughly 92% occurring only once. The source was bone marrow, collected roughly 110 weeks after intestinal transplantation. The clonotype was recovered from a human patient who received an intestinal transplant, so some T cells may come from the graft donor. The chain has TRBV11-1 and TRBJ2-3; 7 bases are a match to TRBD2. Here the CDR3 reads CASRGLGVRDTQYF. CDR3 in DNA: TGTGCCAGCAGAGGACTAGGGGTTCGGGATACGCAGTATTTT.